This T cell receptor (beta chain) was documented in a study of T cell changes during pregnancy in multiple sclerosis. V was pared by 4 bases and J by 0 bases, with 7 bases of the junction left unmatched. The CDR3 is 18 residues long. Germline loops: CDR1 SGHVS, CDR2 FQNEAQ. The data were produced by immunoSEQ multiplex PCR, yet TCRdb's version contains in-frame clones alone and is incomplete. The sample consists of about 44,000 clones, around 90% of them appearing once. The chain combines TRBV7-8 with TRBJ2-5; TRBD2 matches at 14 bases. The input for sequencing was CD4+ T cells from peripheral blood mononuclear cells, taken in the first trimester of pregnancy. The TCR originated in a female donor with multiple sclerosis, enrolled in a pregnancy study. CDR3 coding DNA: TGTGCCAGCAGCTGGGGACTAGCGGGAGAGTTGTACCAAGAGACCCAGTACTTC. Encoded protein: CASSWGLAGELYQETQYF.